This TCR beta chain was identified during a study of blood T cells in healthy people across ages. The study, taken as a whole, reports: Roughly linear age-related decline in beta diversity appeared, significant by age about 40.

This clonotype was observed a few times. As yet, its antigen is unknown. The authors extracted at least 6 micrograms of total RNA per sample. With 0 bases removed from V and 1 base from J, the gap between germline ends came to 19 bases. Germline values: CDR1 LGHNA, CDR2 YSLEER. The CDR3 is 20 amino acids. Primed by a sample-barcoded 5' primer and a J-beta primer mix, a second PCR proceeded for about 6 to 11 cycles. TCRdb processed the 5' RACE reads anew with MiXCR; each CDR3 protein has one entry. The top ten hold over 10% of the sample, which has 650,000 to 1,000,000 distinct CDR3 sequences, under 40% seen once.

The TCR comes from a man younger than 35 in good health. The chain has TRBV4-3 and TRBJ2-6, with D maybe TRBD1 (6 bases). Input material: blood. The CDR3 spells CASSQDLGQINWSGANVLTF. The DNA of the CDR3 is TGCGCCAGCAGCCAAGATTTAGGACAGATCAATTGGTCTGGGGCCAACGTCCTGACTTTC.